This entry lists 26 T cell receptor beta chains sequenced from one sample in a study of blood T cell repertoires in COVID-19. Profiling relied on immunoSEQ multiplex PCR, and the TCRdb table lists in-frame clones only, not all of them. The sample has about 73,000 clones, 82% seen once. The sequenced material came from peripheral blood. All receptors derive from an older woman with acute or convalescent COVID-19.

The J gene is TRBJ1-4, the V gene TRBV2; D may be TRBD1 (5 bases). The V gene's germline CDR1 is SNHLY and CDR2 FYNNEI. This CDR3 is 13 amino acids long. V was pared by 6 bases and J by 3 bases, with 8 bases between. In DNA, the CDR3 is TGTGCCAGCAGAAGACAGTCTAATGAAAAACTGTTTTTT. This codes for CASRRQSNEKLFF.

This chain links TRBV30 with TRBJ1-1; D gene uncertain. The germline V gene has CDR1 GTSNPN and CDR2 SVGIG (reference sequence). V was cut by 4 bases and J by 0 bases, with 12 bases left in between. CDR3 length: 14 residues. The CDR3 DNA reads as TGTGCCTGGAAGTCTGGCAGTTTGAACACTGAAGCTTTCTTT. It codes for CAWKSGSLNTEAFF. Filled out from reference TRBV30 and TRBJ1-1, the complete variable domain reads SQTIHQWPATLVQPVGSPLSLECTVEGTSNPNLYWYRQAAGRGLQLLFYSVGIGQISSEVPQNLSASRPQDRQFILSSKKLLLSDSGFYLCAWKSGSLNTEAFFGQGTRLTVV.

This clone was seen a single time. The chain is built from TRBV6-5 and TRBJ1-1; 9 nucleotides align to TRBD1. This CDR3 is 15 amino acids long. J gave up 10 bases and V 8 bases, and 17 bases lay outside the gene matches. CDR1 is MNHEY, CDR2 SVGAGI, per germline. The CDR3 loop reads CASGPLTGGKLAAFF. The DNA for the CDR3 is TGTGCCAGCGGGCCCCTCACAGGGGGCAAACTTGCAGCTTTCTTT.

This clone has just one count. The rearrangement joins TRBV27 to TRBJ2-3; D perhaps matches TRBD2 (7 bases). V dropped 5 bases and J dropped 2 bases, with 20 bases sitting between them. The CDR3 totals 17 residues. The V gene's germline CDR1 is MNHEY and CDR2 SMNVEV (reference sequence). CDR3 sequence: CASSLRGGGRTTDTQYF. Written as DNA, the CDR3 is TGTGCCAGCAGTCTAAGAGGGGGGGGGAGGACCACAGATACGCAGTATTTT.

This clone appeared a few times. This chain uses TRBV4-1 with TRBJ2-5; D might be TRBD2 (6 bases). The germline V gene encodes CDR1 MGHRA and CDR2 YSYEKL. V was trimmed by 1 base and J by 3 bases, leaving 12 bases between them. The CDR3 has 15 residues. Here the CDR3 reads CASSQVSGLEETQYF. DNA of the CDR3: TGCGCCAGCAGCCAAGTGTCGGGACTGGAAGAGACCCAGTACTTC.

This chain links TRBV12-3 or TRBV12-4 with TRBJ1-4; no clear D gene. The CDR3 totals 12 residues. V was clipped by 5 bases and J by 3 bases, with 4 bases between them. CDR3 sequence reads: CASSRSNEKLFF. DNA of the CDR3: TGTGCCAGCAGTCGGTCTAATGAAAAACTGTTTTTT.

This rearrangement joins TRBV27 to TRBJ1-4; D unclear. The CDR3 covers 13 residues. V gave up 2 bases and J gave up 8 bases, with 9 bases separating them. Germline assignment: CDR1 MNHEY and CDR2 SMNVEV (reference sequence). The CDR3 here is CASSLGRREKLFF. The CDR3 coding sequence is TGTGCCAGCAGTTTAGGAAGGAGGGAAAAACTGTTTTTT.

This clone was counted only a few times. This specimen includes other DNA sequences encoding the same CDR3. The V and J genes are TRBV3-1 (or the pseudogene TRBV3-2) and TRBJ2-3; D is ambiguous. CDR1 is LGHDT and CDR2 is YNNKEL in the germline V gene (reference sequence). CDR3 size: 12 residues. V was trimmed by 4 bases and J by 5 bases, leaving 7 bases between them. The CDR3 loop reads CASSLSVDTQYF. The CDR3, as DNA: TGTGCCAGCAGCCTCAGCGTAGATACGCAGTATTTT.

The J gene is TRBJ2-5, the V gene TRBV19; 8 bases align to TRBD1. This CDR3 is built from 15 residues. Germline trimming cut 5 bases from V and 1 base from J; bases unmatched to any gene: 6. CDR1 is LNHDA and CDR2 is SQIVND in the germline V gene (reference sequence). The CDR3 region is CASSSLQGAQETQYF. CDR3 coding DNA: TGTGCCAGTAGTTCCCTGCAGGGGGCCCAAGAGACCCAGTACTTC. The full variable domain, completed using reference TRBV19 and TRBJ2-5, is DGGITQSPKYLFRKEGQNVTLSCEQNLNHDAMYWYRQDPGQGLRLIYYSQIVNDFQKGDIAEGYSVSREKKESFPLTVTSAQKNPTAFYLCASSSLQGAQETQYFGPGTRLLVL.

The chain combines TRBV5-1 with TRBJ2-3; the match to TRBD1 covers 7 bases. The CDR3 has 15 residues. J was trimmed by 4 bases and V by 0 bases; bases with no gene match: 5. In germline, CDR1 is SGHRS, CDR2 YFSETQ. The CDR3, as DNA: TGCGCCAGCAGCTTGGGACAGGGTATCTCAGATACGCAGTATTTT. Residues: CASSLGQGISDTQYF.

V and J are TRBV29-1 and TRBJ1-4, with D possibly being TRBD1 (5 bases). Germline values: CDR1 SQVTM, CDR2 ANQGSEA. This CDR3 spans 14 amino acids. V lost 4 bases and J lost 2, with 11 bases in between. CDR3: CSVGDLGTNEKLFF. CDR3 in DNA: TGCAGCGTTGGGGACTTGGGGACTAATGAAAAACTGTTTTTT.

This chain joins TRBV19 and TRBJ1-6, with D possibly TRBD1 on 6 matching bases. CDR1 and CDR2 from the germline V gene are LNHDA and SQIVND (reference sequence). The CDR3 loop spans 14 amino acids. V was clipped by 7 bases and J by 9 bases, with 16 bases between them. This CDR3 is CASTPIRGRSPLHF. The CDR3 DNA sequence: TGTGCCAGTACCCCAATCAGGGGACGTTCACCCCTCCACTTT.

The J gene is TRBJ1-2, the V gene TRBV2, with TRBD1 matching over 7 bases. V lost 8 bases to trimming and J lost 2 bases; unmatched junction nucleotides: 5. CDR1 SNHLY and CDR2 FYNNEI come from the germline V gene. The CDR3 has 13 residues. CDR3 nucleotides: TGTGCCAGCGGTCCAGGGGGGAACTATGGCTACACCTTC. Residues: CASGPGGNYGYTF.

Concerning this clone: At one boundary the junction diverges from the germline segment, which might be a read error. This chain's CDR3 is CASTAAGTGGTGELFF. The CDR3, as DNA: TGTGCTAGCACCGCTGCCGGGACAGGGGGTACCGGGGAGCTGTTTTTT. V usage is TRBV7-7 and J usage is TRBJ2-2, with 11 nucleotides matching TRBD1. The CDR3 runs 16 residues. Germline V gene sequence: CDR1 SSHAT, CDR2 FNYEAQ (reference sequence).

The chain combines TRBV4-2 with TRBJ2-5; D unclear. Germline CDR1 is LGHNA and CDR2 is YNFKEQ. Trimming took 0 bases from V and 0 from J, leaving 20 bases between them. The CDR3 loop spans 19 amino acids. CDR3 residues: CASSQDHTAASPYQETQYF. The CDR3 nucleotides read TGTGCCAGCAGCCAAGATCACACGGCGGCTAGTCCGTACCAAGAGACCCAGTACTTC.

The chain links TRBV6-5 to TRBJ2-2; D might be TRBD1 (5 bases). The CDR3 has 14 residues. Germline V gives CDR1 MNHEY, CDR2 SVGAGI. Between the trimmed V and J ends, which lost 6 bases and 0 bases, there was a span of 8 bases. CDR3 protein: CASRTVANTGELFF. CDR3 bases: TGTGCCAGCAGGACAGTCGCGAACACCGGGGAGCTGTTTTTT.

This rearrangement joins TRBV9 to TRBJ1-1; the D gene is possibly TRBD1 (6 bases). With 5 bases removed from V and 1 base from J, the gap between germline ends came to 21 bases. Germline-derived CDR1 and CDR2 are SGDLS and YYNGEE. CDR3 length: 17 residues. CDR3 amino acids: CASRDGTHVFSNTEAFF. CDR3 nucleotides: TGTGCCAGCAGGGATGGGACACACGTATTCTCGAACACTGAAGCTTTCTTT. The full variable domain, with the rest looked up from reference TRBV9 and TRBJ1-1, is DSGVTQTPKHLITATGQRVTLRCSPRSGDLSVYWYQQSLDQGLQFLIQYYNGEERAKGNILERFSAQQFPDLHSELNLSSLELGDSALYFCASRDGTHVFSNTEAFFGQGTRLTVV.

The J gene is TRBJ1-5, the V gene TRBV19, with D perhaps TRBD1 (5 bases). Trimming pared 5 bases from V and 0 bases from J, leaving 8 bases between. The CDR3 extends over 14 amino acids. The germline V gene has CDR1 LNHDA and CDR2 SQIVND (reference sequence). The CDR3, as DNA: TGTGCCAGTAGTGCAGGGAATAGCAATCAGCCCCAGCATTTT. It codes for CASSAGNSNQPQHF. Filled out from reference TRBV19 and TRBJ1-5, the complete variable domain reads DGGITQSPKYLFRKEGQNVTLSCEQNLNHDAMYWYRQDPGQGLRLIYYSQIVNDFQKGDIAEGYSVSREKKESFPLTVTSAQKNPTAFYLCASSAGNSNQPQHFGDGTRLSIL.

The CDR3 reads CASSWDRGNTEAFF. CDR3 nucleotides: TGCGCCAGCAGCTGGGACAGGGGGAACACTGAAGCTTTCTTT. The V and J genes are TRBV5-1 and TRBJ1-1, with TRBD1 identical over 10 bases. This CDR3 has 14 residues. CDR1 and CDR2 from the germline V gene are SGHRS and YFSETQ. With 3 bases clipped from V and 1 base from J, the junction kept 0 bases outside the gene matches.

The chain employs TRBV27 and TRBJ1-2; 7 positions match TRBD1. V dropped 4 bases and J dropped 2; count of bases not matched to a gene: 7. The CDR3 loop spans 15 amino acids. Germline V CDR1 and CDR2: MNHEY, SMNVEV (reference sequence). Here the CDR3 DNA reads TGTGCCAGCAGTTCCAGGGGGTTAGCAAACTATGGCTACACCTTC. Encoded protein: CASSSRGLANYGYTF.

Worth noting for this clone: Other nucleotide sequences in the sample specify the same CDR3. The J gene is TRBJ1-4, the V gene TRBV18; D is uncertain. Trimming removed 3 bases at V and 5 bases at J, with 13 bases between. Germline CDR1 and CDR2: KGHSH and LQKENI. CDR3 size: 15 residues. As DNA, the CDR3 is TGTGCCAGCTCACCCCTTGGGCAGACAAATGAAAAACTGTTTTTT. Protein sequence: CASSPLGQTNEKLFF.

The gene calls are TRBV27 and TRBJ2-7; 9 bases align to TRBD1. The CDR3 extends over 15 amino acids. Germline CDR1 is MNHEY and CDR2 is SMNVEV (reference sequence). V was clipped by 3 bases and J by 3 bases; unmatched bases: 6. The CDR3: CASSFPTGGDYEQYF. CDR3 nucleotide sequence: TGTGCCAGCAGTTTCCCGACAGGGGGGGACTACGAGCAGTACTTC.

The CDR3 DNA is TGTGCCAGCAGCTTGAGCGGGGGAACTTACAATGAGCAGTTCTTC. As protein: CASSLSGGTYNEQFF. The chain carries TRBV7-2 and TRBJ2-1; 8 bases fit TRBD2. V dropped 3 bases and J dropped 4; count of bases not matched to a gene: 5. The CDR3 length is 15 residues. In germline, CDR1 is SGHTA, CDR2 FQGNSA.

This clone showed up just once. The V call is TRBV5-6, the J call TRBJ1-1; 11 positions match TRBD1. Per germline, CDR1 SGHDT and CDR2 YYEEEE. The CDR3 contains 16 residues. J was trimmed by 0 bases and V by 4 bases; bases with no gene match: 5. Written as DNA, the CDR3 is TGTGCCAGCAGCGGGGACAGGGGGAGCATGAACACTGAAGCTTTCTTT. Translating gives CASSGDRGSMNTEAFF.

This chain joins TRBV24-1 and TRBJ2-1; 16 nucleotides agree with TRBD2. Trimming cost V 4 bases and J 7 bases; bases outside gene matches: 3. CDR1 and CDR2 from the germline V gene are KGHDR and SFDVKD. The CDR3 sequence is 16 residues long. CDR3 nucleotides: TGTGCCACCAGTGAGGGGACTAGCGGGGGGGATAATGAGCAGTTCTTC. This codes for CATSEGTSGGDNEQFF.

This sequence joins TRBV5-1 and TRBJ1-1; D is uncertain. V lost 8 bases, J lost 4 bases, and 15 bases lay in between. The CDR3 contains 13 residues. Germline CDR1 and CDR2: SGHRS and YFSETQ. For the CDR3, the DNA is TGCGCCAGTATGCTTGAGGGAGGCACTGAAGCTTTCTTT. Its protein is CASMLEGGTEAFF.